The 14 T cell receptor beta chains presented below share a single source sample, sequenced in a study of T cell clones after liver transplantation. Sequencing used immunoSEQ multiplex PCR; TCRdb keeps in-frame clones, though not all of them. The table records about 21,000 clones, approximately 94% of them present only once. Sequenced here: CD8+ T cells from blood, sampled less than 27 months after liver transplant. These receptors came from a human patient who received a liver transplant. The graft donor may be the source of some T cells.

The CDR3 coding sequence is TGTGCCAGTGGACTAGCGGTACGGAATGAGCAGTTCTTC. Residues: CASGLAVRNEQFF. The chain joins TRBV27 to TRBJ2-1, with 10 bases matching TRBD2. CDR3 length: 13 amino acids. Germline V gene lookup returns CDR1 MNHEY and CDR2 SMNVEV (reference sequence). V dropped 9 bases and J dropped 7; count of bases not matched to a gene: 6.

This clone was detected only a few times. This chain uses TRBV11-2 with TRBJ1-1; D not certain. Germline V gives CDR1 SGHAT, CDR2 FQNNGV. The CDR3 is 14 residues long. Trimming pared 5 bases from V and 3 bases from J, leaving 13 bases between. The CDR3: CASSQGSEYTEAFF. Here the CDR3 DNA reads TGTGCCAGCAGCCAAGGGTCAGAATACACTGAAGCTTTCTTT.

The CDR3 spells CASSIGQGGSTEAFF. Written as DNA, the CDR3 is TGTGCCAGCAGCATCGGACAGGGGGGTTCAACTGAAGCTTTCTTT. The rearrangement joins TRBV7-6 to TRBJ1-1; TRBD1 agrees at 10 bases. The CDR3 has 15 amino acids. Germline CDR1 SGHVS, CDR2 FNYEAQ. J was trimmed by 5 bases and V by 5 bases; bases with no gene match: 8.

V and J are TRBV9 and TRBJ1-3, with D tentatively TRBD1 (6 bases). This CDR3 is 17 amino acids long. The V and J ends lost 0 bases and 3 bases respectively, with 16 bases between them. CDR1 is SGDLS, CDR2 YYNGEE, per germline. This CDR3 reads CASSVGFTEGVGNTIYF. CDR3 coding DNA: TGTGCCAGCAGCGTAGGTTTTACGGAGGGGGTTGGAAACACCATATATTTT.

The gene calls are TRBV10-2 and TRBJ2-7; D unresolved. The V gene lost 0 bases and the J gene lost 2 bases, with 5 bases spanning the gap. Germline CDR1 WSHSY, CDR2 SAAADI. The CDR3 runs 13 residues. The CDR3: CASSESPTYEQYF. DNA for the CDR3: TGCGCCAGCAGTGAGTCCCCCACCTACGAGCAGTACTTC.

DNA of the CDR3: TGTGCCAGCATTCTAACCACAACACAGTACACTGAAGCTTTCTTT. Translated, it gives CASILTTTQYTEAFF. The chain links TRBV7-9 to TRBJ1-1; no definite D call. Germline loops: CDR1 SEHNR, CDR2 FQNEAQ (reference sequence). The V end was cut by 7 bases, the J end by 3 bases, with 18 bases between. The CDR3 length is 15 residues.

The rearrangement uses TRBV14 and TRBJ1-1; D might be TRBD1 (6 bases). Germline CDR1 SGHDN, CDR2 FVKESK. The CDR3 covers 20 residues. V lost 0 bases to trimming and J lost 6 bases, with 29 bases between them. The CDR3 nucleotides are TGTGCCAGCAGCCAAGATTCCTGGGACAAAATAGGGCGGTATAACGCTGAAGCTTTCTTT. It codes for CASSQDSWDKIGRYNAEAFF.

The V gene is TRBV27, the J gene TRBJ2-5; D is ambiguous. The CDR3 has 13 residues. Germline values: CDR1 MNHEY, CDR2 SMNVEV (reference sequence). V was clipped by 6 bases and J by 5 bases, with 13 bases between them. The CDR3 sequence: CASSPALPETQYF. CDR3 coding DNA: TGTGCCAGCAGCCCCGCTCTACCTGAGACCCAGTACTTC.

This chain connects TRBV29-1 to TRBJ1-1, with TRBD1 as a possible D gene (5 bases). Germline-derived CDR1 and CDR2 are SQVTM and ANQGSEA. Deletions cut 5 bases from V and 1 base from J, with 14 bases between. CDR3 length equals 14 residues. This chain's CDR3 is CSVRGMSGNTEAFF. CDR3 in DNA: TGCAGCGTTCGGGGCATGTCAGGGAACACTGAAGCTTTCTTT.

The rearrangement joins TRBV5-4 to TRBJ1-3; 8 bases match TRBD1. With 0 bases clipped from V and 4 bases from J, the junction kept 0 bases outside the gene matches. Germline V gives CDR1 SGHNT, CDR2 YYREEE (reference sequence). The CDR3 has 14 amino acids. CDR3 nucleotide sequence: TGTGCCAGCAGCTTGGACAGGGGGGGAAACACCATATATTTT. This codes for CASSLDRGGNTIYF.

The rearrangement links TRBV4-1 to TRBJ2-7; D possibly corresponds to TRBD1 (6 bases). CDR1 and CDR2 (germline): MGHRA, YSYEKL. V shed 3 bases and J shed 2 bases, with 8 bases lying between them. The CDR3 spans 13 residues. The CDR3, as DNA: TGCGCCAGCAGCCATGGACAGACCTACGAGCAGTACTTC. Amino acid sequence: CASSHGQTYEQYF.

This rearrangement joins TRBV7-8 to TRBJ2-1; D remains unclear. The CDR3 length is 14 residues. V was clipped by 1 base and J by 6 bases, with 10 bases between them. CDR1 and CDR2 from the germline V gene are SGHVS and FQNEAQ. CDR3: CASSLGGTVNEQFF. CDR3 DNA: TGTGCCAGCAGCTTAGGCGGAACCGTCAATGAGCAGTTCTTC.

The genes are TRBV6-5 and TRBJ2-5, with 9 nucleotides matching TRBD1. This CDR3 has 15 amino acids. Germline trimming cut 0 bases from V and 5 bases from J; bases unmatched to any gene: 4. Germline lookup yields CDR1 MNHEY and CDR2 SVGAGI. The CDR3 reads CASSYSGQGWETQYF. The CDR3 coding sequence is TGTGCCAGCAGTTACTCGGGACAGGGATGGGAGACCCAGTACTTC.

The rearrangement uses TRBV6-5 and TRBJ2-3; 9 bases are a match to TRBD2. V dropped 6 bases and J dropped 4; count of bases not matched to a gene: 8. This CDR3 comprises 15 residues. Germline CDR1 reads MNHEY; CDR2 reads SVGAGI. The CDR3 region is CASSPVTSGSDTQYF. The CDR3 DNA follows: TGTGCCAGCAGCCCCGTGACTAGCGGCTCAGATACGCAGTATTTT.